Listed below are T cell receptor beta chains from one sample, sequenced in a study of T cells after somatic rescue of genetic block. Using immunoSEQ multiplex PCR, the repertoire was profiled, and TCRdb retains in-frame clones only, with some absent. The table shows approximately 100,000 clones, with approximately 90% occurring only once. The sequencing sample was made of peripheral blood mononuclear cells (PBMCs). The source is a woman aged 18-29 years. Both conserved end residues are part of each CDR3. Fields, in order: J gene, D gene, V gene, clone size, CDR3 DNA, CDR3 protein. The D gene is left open where the match is weak. Part of the rows lack a size; the others show once, few, many or a class for expanded clones.

>TRBJ1-2|-|TRBV9|-
TGTGCCAGCAGCGTAGATGGGGGAGCTAACTATGGCTACACCTTC
CASSVDGGANYGYTF
>TRBJ1-1|-|TRBV28|-
TGTGCCAGCAGTTTCGGGGGAGGGGTCCCTGAAGCTTTCTTT
CASSFGGGVPEAFF
>TRBJ2-1|TRBD2|TRBV2|-
TGTGCCACCATATCCGGGAGGACCCTTAATGAGCAGTTCTTC
CATISGRTLNEQFF
>TRBJ1-4|-|TRBV7-6|-
TGTGCCAGCAGCACCACCGGTTGGACGGACGCAACTAATGAAAAACTGTTTTTT
CASSTTGWTDATNEKLFF
>TRBJ2-7|-|TRBV28|-
TGTGCCAGCAGTTTAGTCGCGGGCGAGCAGTACTTC
CASSLVAGEQYF
>TRBJ1-2|TRBD1|TRBV19|-
TGTGCCAGCATCGGACGGCAGGGGGGCTATGGCTACACCTTC
CASIGRQGGYGYTF
>TRBJ1-2|-|TRBV11-3|few
TGTGCCAGCAGCTCTAAGGCTAACTATGGCTACACCTTC
CASSSKANYGYTF
>TRBJ2-1|TRBD2|TRBV7-2|-
TGTGCCAGCAGCCCCGCCCTAGCGGGCGCATACAATGAGCAGTTCTTC
CASSPALAGAYNEQFF
>TRBJ1-6|-|TRBV5-6|-
TGTGCCAGCAGCTTATTTCAGGGGAGCTCCTATAATTCACCCCTCCACTTT
CASSLFQGSSYNSPLHF
>TRBJ2-5|TRBD2|TRBV6-6|-
TGTGCCAGCAGGGAAAGAAAAAGGGCGGGAGAGGAGACCCAGTACTTC
CASRERKRAGEETQYF
>TRBJ2-7|-|TRBV7-9|-
TGTGCCAGCAGCCCAGGGCCCTACGAGCAGTACTTC
CASSPGPYEQYF
>TRBJ1-5|-|TRBV29-1|-
TGCAGCGTTGGGCAGGGTCGGCAGCCCCAGCATTTT
CSVGQGRQPQHF
>TRBJ2-3|TRBD2|TRBV6-4|-
TGTGCCAGCAGCGTGACAGCGGGGGCCACAGATACGCAGTATTTT
CASSVTAGATDTQYF
>TRBJ2-3|-|TRBV9|-
TGTGCCAGCAGCGCCCAAAGGGGGGCCGGGGATACGCAGTATTTT
CASSAQRGAGDTQYF
>TRBJ1-5|-|TRBV30|-
TGTGCCTGGAGTGCGCCGGGGTATAGCAATCAGCCCCAGCATTTT
CAWSAPGYSNQPQHF
>TRBJ2-2|TRBD2|TRBV29-1|-
TGCAGCGGGACTAGCTGGACCGGGGAGCTGTTTTTT
CSGTSWTGELFF
>TRBJ2-2|-|TRBV27|-
TGTGCCAGCAGCTACAGACAGTTCGCGAACACCGGGGAGCTGTTTTTT
CASSYRQFANTGELFF
>TRBJ1-2|TRBD1|TRBV7-3|-
TGTGCCAGCAGCCTCGGACAGGGGGAAGGCTATGGCTACACCTTC
CASSLGQGEGYGYTF
>TRBJ1-2|-|TRBV28|-
TGTGCCAGCAGTTTATGGGGCAGTAACCTCTATGGCTACACCTTC
CASSLWGSNLYGYTF
>TRBJ2-2|-|TRBV10-3|few
TGTGCCATCAGTGAGTCAGAGGGGGAGCTGTTTTTT
CAISESEGELFF
>TRBJ2-3|-|TRBV6-6|-
TGTGCCAGCAGTTACCGACAGAAGCCCACAGATACGCAGTATTTT
CASSYRQKPTDTQYF
>TRBJ2-3|TRBD2|TRBV6-4|-
TGTGCCAGCAGTAGCGGGAGGGGAGGTACAGATACGCAGTATTTT
CASSSGRGGTDTQYF
>TRBJ2-1|-|TRBV15|-
TGTGCCACCAGCCCCCGGGTGAGCTCCTACAATGAGCAGTTCTTC
CATSPRVSSYNEQFF
>TRBJ1-5|-|TRBV6-5|-
TGTGCCAGCAGTTACTTGGGGTCTGATCAGCCCCAGCATTTT
CASSYLGSDQPQHF
>TRBJ2-1|TRBD2|TRBV5-8|-
TGTGCCAGCAGCCCTCGACCTAGCGGGGTCTGGCCCTCCTACAATGAGCAGTTCTTC
CASSPRPSGVWPSYNEQFF
>TRBJ2-2|-|TRBV27|-
TGTGCCAGCAGTCGACAGGACACCGGGGAGCTGTTTTTT
CASSRQDTGELFF
>TRBJ2-2|TRBD2|TRBV15|-
TGTGCCACCAGCAGAGATGGGATAGCGGGCTCTAACACCGGGGAGCTGTTTTTT
CATSRDGIAGSNTGELFF
>TRBJ1-1|-|TRBV5-1|-
TGCGCCAGCAGCTTGTGGCAGGGGCTCGCTGAAGCTTTCTTT
CASSLWQGLAEAFF
>TRBJ2-1|TRBD2|TRBV4-3|-
TGCGCCAGCAGCCCGGCGGTACAAGCGGGAGAGCAGTTCTTC
CASSPAVQAGEQFF
>TRBJ1-1|-|TRBV7-9|-
TGTGCCAGCAGCTCTGTCGGGGATCGCACTGAAGCTTTCTTT
CASSSVGDRTEAFF
>TRBJ2-2|-|TRBV5-6|-
TGTGCCAGCAGCTTGGCCGGGGGCACCGGGGAGCTGTTTTTT
CASSLAGGTGELFF
>TRBJ1-5|TRBD1|TRBV19|-
TGTGCCAGTAGTGTAACAGGGGGCAATCAGCCCCAGCATTTT
CASSVTGGNQPQHF
>TRBJ1-5|-|TRBV4-1|-
TGCGCCAGCAGCCAAGACCAGGGATCGGGTCAGCCCCAGCATTTT
CASSQDQGSGQPQHF
>TRBJ1-2|-|TRBV14|-
TGTGCCAGCAGCCTTCAGGTTGGGTCACTCTATGGCTACACCTTC
CASSLQVGSLYGYTF
>TRBJ2-3|TRBD2|TRBV19|-
TGTGCCAGTAGTATAAAGCTAGCGGGGGGCGGGGGCACAGATACGCAGTATTTT
CASSIKLAGGGGTDTQYF
>TRBJ1-4|-|TRBV2|-
TGTGCCAGCAGAATACCGACAGGACTTAATGAAAAACTGTTTTTT
CASRIPTGLNEKLFF
>TRBJ2-5|TRBD2|TRBV7-9|-
TGTGCCAGCAGCTTAGAGGGTCTAGCGGGAGGCGAGACCCAGTACTTC
CASSLEGLAGGETQYF
>TRBJ1-2|TRBD1|TRBV5-4|few
TGTGCCAGCAGCTTGGTAGGACAGGGCATAGGCTACACCTTC
CASSLVGQGIGYTF
>TRBJ1-1|-|TRBV19|-
TGTGCCAGTAGTAATGAGGCCACTGAAGCTTTCTTT
CASSNEATEAFF
>TRBJ1-5|-|TRBV7-8|-
TGTGCCAGCAGCTGGTGGGGGGGTTCGAATAGCAATCAGCCCCAGCATTTT
CASSWWGGSNSNQPQHF
>TRBJ1-1|-|TRBV6-5|-
TGTGCCAGCAGTTACTCGGCAGACACTGAAGCTTTCTTT
CASSYSADTEAFF
>TRBJ2-1|-|TRBV11-3|-
TGTGCCAGCAGCTTCCCTAGCCGCTACTACAATGAGCAGTTCTTC
CASSFPSRYYNEQFF
>TRBJ1-2|-|TRBV29-1|-
TGCAGCGTCTCGCCCCCCAGGGGCTACACCTTC
CSVSPPRGYTF
>TRBJ2-5|TRBD1|TRBV7-8|-
TGTGCCAGCAGCTTTCGGACAGGGGCAGTAGAGACCCAGTACTTC
CASSFRTGAVETQYF
>TRBJ2-1|-|TRBV7-8|-
TGTGCCAGCAGCTTAGTCGGCGGCAGGGGCGGCAATGAGCAGTTCTTC
CASSLVGGRGGNEQFF
>TRBJ2-3|TRBD2|TRBV19|-
TGTGCCAGTAGTACCGGGACTAGCGGGAGCCTTGTAGATACGCAGTATTTT
CASSTGTSGSLVDTQYF
>TRBJ2-7|TRBD2|TRBV28|-
TGTGCCAGCAGTTTGCCCCAGCGGGGAGGGCTCGAGCAGTACTTC
CASSLPQRGGLEQYF
>TRBJ2-5|-|TRBV5-1|-
TGCGCCAGCAGGACCTACTCCGGGACACCCGGATTTCAAGAGACCCAGTACTTC
CASRTYSGTPGFQETQYF
>TRBJ1-1|-|TRBV5-4|few
TGTGCCAGCAGCTCCCGGGGCGAAACTGAAGCTTTCTTT
CASSSRGETEAFF
>TRBJ2-7|TRBD1|TRBV19|-
TGTGCCAGTACCCGGACAGGACTTTACGAGCAGTACTTC
CASTRTGLYEQYF
>TRBJ2-3|TRBD2|TRBV6-4|-
TGTGCCAGCAGCTCGCGGGGGAGCACAGATACGCAGTATTTT
CASSSRGSTDTQYF
>TRBJ2-7|-|TRBV7-9|-
TGTGCCAGCAGCCCTCTTGGGGTTGACTCCTACGAGCAGTACTTC
CASSPLGVDSYEQYF
>TRBJ2-5|TRBD1|TRBV25-1|-
TGTGCCAGCAGTGCAAGTACAGGGGGCCTTGGGGAGACCCAGTACTTC
CASSASTGGLGETQYF
>TRBJ1-5|-|TRBV19|few
TGTGCCAGTAGTACTACCGGACAGCATAGCAATCAGCCCCAGCATTTT
CASSTTGQHSNQPQHF
>TRBJ1-2|-|TRBV27|-
TGTGCCAGCAGTTTATCCCCATGGGCTTATGGCTACACCTTC
CASSLSPWAYGYTF
>TRBJ2-5|-|TRBV5-6|-
TGTGCCAGCAGCTTAGGGCCCGAAGTTGAGACCCAGTACTTC
CASSLGPEVETQYF